This TCR beta chain derives from a study of blood T cell repertoires in COVID-19. For the study at large: Nucleic acid was either cDNA or gDNA, and it came from T cells, B-cell-depleted T cells, or PBMCs.

J lost 3 bases, V lost 0 bases, and 7 bases had no gene match. CDR3 size: 17 residues. Germline CDR1 and CDR2: SGDLS and YYNGEE. Individuals drawn from about two dozen US areas were roughly 18 to 95 years old. Researchers sorted participants into cohorts using their self-reported clinical history. Cohort 3 donors were reported recovered after two negative PCRs, clearance, or symptom resolution. The method was immunoSEQ multiplex PCR; TCRdb's version includes in-frame clones alone and lacks a portion of them. The data show approximately 210,000 clones, with about 89% seen just once and approximately 8.1% held by the top ten.

The TCR sequence derives from a woman aged 18-30 years who had recovered from COVID-19. Sequences were obtained from PBMCs or T cells enriched from blood (not recorded which). The chain employs TRBV9 and TRBJ2-3; 10 bases line up with TRBD2. The CDR3 DNA sequence: TGTGCCAGCAGCGTAGCCCCAGCGGGGGGGCCAACAGATACGCAGTATTTT. Its translation is CASSVAPAGGPTDTQYF.